Sequencing of this TCR beta chain was carried out in a study of cytomegalovirus exposure and HLA in healthy donors. Donors were ostensibly healthy at sampling, although undocumented immune exposures were probable. The table lists this clone with a count of one. The CDR3 extends over 15 amino acids. Germline CDR1 MNHNY, CDR2 SVGAGI (reference sequence). J gave up 3 bases and V 2 bases, and 0 bases lay outside the gene matches. The PCR was carried out with 60 Vbeta primers and 13 Jbeta primers. The method was immunoSEQ multiplex PCR; TCRdb's version includes in-frame clones alone and lacks a portion of them. The sample holds 160,000 or so clones, roughly four fifths seen once.

The sample comprised PBMCs. The chain carries TRBV6-6 and TRBJ1-3, with 11 bases aligning to TRBD1. The sequence was obtained from a man aged 50-59 years in good health and CMV-seropositive. The CDR3 is CASSYGTGGGNTIYF. The DNA of the CDR3 is TGTGCCAGCAGTTACGGGACAGGGGGTGGAAACACCATATATTTT.